The entry that follows covers one T cell receptor beta chain sequence. The data stem from a study of technical replicates of blood from several donors. The CDR3 extends over 14 amino acids. Germline loops: CDR1 MNHEY, CDR2 SVGAGI. Trimming at V came to 6 bases and at J to 5 bases, leaving 8 bases not matched to a gene. Clones were read by immunoSEQ multiplex PCR, and TCRdb kept only the in-frame ones, dropping some. The table records 55,000 to 75,000 clones, about 95% of them present only once. J is TRBJ1-1 and V is TRBV6-5; TRBD1 aligns across 8 bases. The clonotype was recovered from a human donor in good health. Some clones in this sample may be carry-over from other donors' samples. The sample taken for sequencing was PBMCs. Here the CDR3 DNA reads TGTGCCAGCAGCTCGGACAGGGCCAGGACTGAAGCTTTCTTT. The encoded protein is CASSSDRARTEAFF.